A single sample gave rise to the 5 T cell receptor beta chains below, sequenced in a study of metastatic and nonmetastatic thyroid tumors. Among the patients, none had received any treatment before thyroid surgery. From the PCR reads, TCRdb re-called clones with MiXCR. This table holds approximately 15,000 clones, approximately 23% found once. The source material was adjacent normal tissue. The source of these receptors is a female donor with papillary thyroid cancer or a benign thyroid nodule (not recorded which). Some clones in this sample may be carry-over from other donors' samples.

Concerning this clone itself: Within the sample, other DNA sequences also encode this same CDR3. The V call is TRBV11-2, the J call TRBJ2-2, with 13 bases that match TRBD2. The CDR3 contains 16 residues. V shed 5 bases, J shed 6 bases, and the junction held 6 bases outside the gene matches. The germline V gene has CDR1 SGHAT and CDR2 FQNNGV. CDR3 sequence: CASSPLAGGGAGELFF. The CDR3 DNA reads as TGTGCCAGCAGCCCACTAGCGGGAGGGGGCGCCGGGGAGCTGTTTTTT.

This clone appeared a single time. V gene TRBV12-3 or TRBV12-4 combines with J gene TRBJ1-5; D gene unclear. The ends were cut back, 6 bases at V and 0 bases at J, with 3 bases in the middle. The CDR3 covers 12 residues. CDR3 residues: CASRPSNQPQHF. CDR3 nucleotide sequence: TGTGCCAGCAGGCCTAGCAATCAGCCCCAGCATTTT.

This clone is categorized as medium-sized (0.01 to 0.1%). The V and J genes are TRBV28 and TRBJ2-7; 7 nucleotides match TRBD2. The CDR3 is 16 amino acids. Germline CDR1 is MDHEN and CDR2 is SYDVKM. V shed 8 bases and J 4 bases; nucleotides not matched to a gene: 17. This CDR3 reads CASHGQSSGNSYEQYF. CDR3 DNA sequence: TGTGCCAGCCATGGCCAGTCAAGCGGGAACTCATACGAGCAGTACTTC. The whole variable domain, filled in from reference TRBV28 and TRBJ2-7, reads DVKVTQSSRYLVKRTGEKVFLECVQDMDHENMFWYRQDPGLGLRLIYFSYDVKMKEKGDIPEGYSVSREKKERFSLILESASTNQTSMYLCASHGQSSGNSYEQYFGPGTRLTVT.

In its sample, this clone was seen a few times. The junction does not match germline at one end; this may be a read error. The identical CDR3 is also encoded by other nucleotide sequences in the sample. The chain carries TRBV11-2 and TRBJ2-5, with 11 nucleotides matching TRBD1. This CDR3 comprises 17 residues. Germline-derived CDR1 and CDR2 are SGHAT and FQNNGV. This chain's CDR3 is CASSPPGQGVGRETQYF. The CDR3 DNA sequence: TGTGCCAGCAGCCCCCCGGGACAGGGGGTGGGGAGAGAGACACAGTACTTC.

This clone has just a few counts. The chain has TRBV28 and TRBJ2-7; 8 nucleotides line up with TRBD1. J was trimmed by 7 bases and V by 6 bases; bases with no gene match: 11. The length of the CDR3 is 14 residues. The germline CDR1 and CDR2 sequences are MDHEN and SYDVKM. The CDR3 region is CASRPSRGLREQYF. The CDR3 nucleotides are TGTGCCAGCAGACCATCCAGGGGGCTGCGAGAGCAGTACTTC.